This is a list of T cell receptor beta chains from one sample in a study of control samples from healthy donors and cancer patients. Sequencing used immunoSEQ multiplex PCR; TCRdb keeps in-frame clones, though not all of them. The sample lists around 30,000 clones, 65% to 90% occurring once. Sequencing used PBMCs. Receptor source: a woman aged 60-75 years with head and neck cancer. CDR3s include the opening cysteine and the closing phenylalanine or tryptophan. D genes are given only for firm matches. Expanded clones get a size class; other rows say once, few or many, or leave the size out.

CDR3 DNA	CDR3 protein	clone size	V gene	J gene	D gene
TGTGCCAGCAGCCAACCCCGGACAGGGCACGTAGATACGCAGTATTTT	CASSQPRTGHVDTQYF	once	TRBV3-1/TRBV3-2	TRBJ2-3	TRBD1
TGTGCCAGCAGCTTAGGGTACAGGGTTGGCACTGAAGCTTTCTTT	CASSLGYRVGTEAFF	NA	TRBV7-2	TRBJ1-1	NA
TGTGCCGCCAAGGGGGGCCCCGGGGAGCTGTTTTTT	CAAKGGPGELFF	NA	TRBV6-5	TRBJ2-2	NA
TGTGCCAGCAGTAAAACAGGGGCTAGCCAAGAGACCCAGTACTTC	CASSKTGASQETQYF	NA	TRBV11-2	TRBJ2-5	TRBD1
TGTGCCATCCCGGTCTGGGCACCGTATAGCAATCAGCCCCAGCATTTT	CAIPVWAPYSNQPQHF	NA	TRBV27	TRBJ1-5	NA
TGTGCCAGCAGCGATGTAGCGGGACAGGGACCAGATACGCAGTATTTT	CASSDVAGQGPDTQYF	NA	TRBV5-4	TRBJ2-3	NA
TGTGCCAGCAGCTTAGGGGACTACAACACCGGGGAGCTGTTTTTT	CASSLGDYNTGELFF	few	TRBV7-2	TRBJ2-2	TRBD2
TGTGCCAGCAGCTTAGAGTCTGCAGTCGAGCAGTACTTC	CASSLESAVEQYF	NA	TRBV11-2	TRBJ2-7	NA
TGCGCCAGCAGCCAAGTTAGGGGGGCGAGCTACGAGCAGTACTTC	CASSQVRGASYEQYF	NA	TRBV4-3	TRBJ2-7	NA
TGTGCCAGCAGCTTGGACCAGGGTGATGGCTACACCTTC	CASSLDQGDGYTF	NA	TRBV5-6	TRBJ1-2	NA
TGTGCCAGCAGCTCTCAGGGTGGCACTGAAGCTTTCTTT	CASSSQGGTEAFF	NA	TRBV11-2	TRBJ1-1	NA
TGTGCCAGCAGTTACGTGGGCCAGCACAATGAGCAGTTCTTC	CASSYVGQHNEQFF	NA	TRBV6-2/TRBV6-3	TRBJ2-1	NA
TGCGCCAGCAGCCCGGGACAGGGTGAAGCTTTCTTT	CASSPGQGEAFF	NA	TRBV5-1	TRBJ1-1	TRBD1
TGTGCCAGCAGCTTATCCAGGGAGTATGAGCAGTTCTTC	CASSLSREYEQFF	NA	TRBV7-2	TRBJ2-1	NA
TGTGCCAGCACCGGACAGGGGTACGGAAAACTGTTTTTT	CASTGQGYGKLFF	NA	TRBV6-6	TRBJ1-4	TRBD1
TGTGCCAGCAGTGGGCGACGCAATGAGCAGTTCTTC	CASSGRRNEQFF	NA	TRBV12-3/TRBV12-4	TRBJ2-1	NA
TGTGCCAGCAGCTTGATAGCAGGCCAAGAGACCCAGTACTTC	CASSLIAGQETQYF	NA	TRBV5-6	TRBJ2-5	NA
TGCGCCAGCAGCCCCGGTTATGCGTATGGCTACACCTTC	CASSPGYAYGYTF	medium-sized	TRBV4-3	TRBJ1-2	NA
TGTGCCAGCACGACAAGACCCCCCTACGAGCAGTACTTC	CASTTRPPYEQYF	NA	TRBV6-5	TRBJ2-7	NA
TGTGCCAGCAGTAATGACAGGGTAGGGAATGAAAAACTGTTTTTT	CASSNDRVGNEKLFF	NA	TRBV6-1	TRBJ1-4	TRBD1
TGTGCCAGCAGCTCCTGGACTAGCGCCCAGGGGACAGATACGCAGTATTTT	CASSSWTSAQGTDTQYF	NA	TRBV7-8	TRBJ2-3	TRBD2
TGCAGCGCACATGGGAGGGAACTGTTTTTT	CSAHGRELFF	NA	TRBV29-1	TRBJ1-4	NA
TGCGCCAGCAGTGAGAGCTCGCTCTATGGCTACACCTTC	CASSESSLYGYTF	NA	TRBV10-1	TRBJ1-2	NA
TGTGCCAGCAGCTTAGCCAGGGCGAACACTGAAGCTTTCTTT	CASSLARANTEAFF	NA	TRBV7-2	TRBJ1-1	NA
TGTGCCAGCAGCTTCGGGACAGCAAATGAAAAACTGTTTTTT	CASSFGTANEKLFF	few	TRBV7-2	TRBJ1-4	TRBD1
TGTGCCTGGATTCGGCAGGTGAACACCGGGGAGCTGTTTTTT	CAWIRQVNTGELFF	NA	TRBV30	TRBJ2-2	NA
TGTGCCAGCAGTGGACAGGTCGGGACAGATACGCAGTATTTT	CASSGQVGTDTQYF	NA	TRBV2	TRBJ2-3	NA
TGTGCCAGCAGCCTCGCGGCGGGTGAGCAGTTCTTC	CASSLAAGEQFF	NA	TRBV5-4	TRBJ2-1	NA